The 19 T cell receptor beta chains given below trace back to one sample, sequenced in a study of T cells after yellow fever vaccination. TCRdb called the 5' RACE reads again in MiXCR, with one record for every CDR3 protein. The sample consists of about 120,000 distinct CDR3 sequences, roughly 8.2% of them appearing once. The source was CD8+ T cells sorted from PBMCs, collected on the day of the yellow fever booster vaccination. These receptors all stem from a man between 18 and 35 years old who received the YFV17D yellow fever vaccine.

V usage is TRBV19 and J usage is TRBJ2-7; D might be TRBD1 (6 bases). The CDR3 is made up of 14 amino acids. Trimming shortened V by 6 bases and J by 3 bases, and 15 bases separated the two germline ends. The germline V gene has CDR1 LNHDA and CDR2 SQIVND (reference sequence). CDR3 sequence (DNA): TGTGCCAGTAGCCGGGACATGCCGGGCTACGAGCAGTACTTC. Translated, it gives CASSRDMPGYEQYF. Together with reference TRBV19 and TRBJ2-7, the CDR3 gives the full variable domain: DGGITQSPKYLFRKEGQNVTLSCEQNLNHDAMYWYRQDPGQGLRLIYYSQIVNDFQKGDIAEGYSVSREKKESFPLTVTSAQKNPTAFYLCASSRDMPGYEQYFGPGTRLTVT.

The CDR3 DNA follows: TGTGCCAGCAGCCCCAGGGTCTTGATGAACACTGAAGCTTTCTTT. Its translation: CASSPRVLMNTEAFF. The chain couples TRBV5-5 to TRBJ1-1; D possibly corresponds to TRBD1 (5 bases). Germline-derived CDR1 and CDR2 are SGHKS and YYEKEE (reference sequence). Trimming took 4 bases from V and 0 from J, leaving 13 bases between them. The CDR3 is 15 residues long.

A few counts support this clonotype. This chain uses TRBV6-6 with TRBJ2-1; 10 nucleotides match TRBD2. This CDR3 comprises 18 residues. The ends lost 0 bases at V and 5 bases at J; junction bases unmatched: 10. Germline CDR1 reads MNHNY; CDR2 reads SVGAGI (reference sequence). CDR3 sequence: CASSYSIGELAGDNEQFF. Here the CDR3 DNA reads TGTGCCAGCAGTTACTCGATTGGGGAGCTAGCGGGGGACAATGAGCAGTTCTTC.

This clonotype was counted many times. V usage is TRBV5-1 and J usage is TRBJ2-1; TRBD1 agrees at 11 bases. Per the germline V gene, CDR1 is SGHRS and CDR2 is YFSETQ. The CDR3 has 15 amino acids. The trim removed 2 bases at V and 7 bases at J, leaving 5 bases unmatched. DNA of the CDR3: TGCGCCAGCAGCTTCGCGGGACAGGGGGAAAATGAGCAGTTCTTC. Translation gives CASSFAGQGENEQFF.

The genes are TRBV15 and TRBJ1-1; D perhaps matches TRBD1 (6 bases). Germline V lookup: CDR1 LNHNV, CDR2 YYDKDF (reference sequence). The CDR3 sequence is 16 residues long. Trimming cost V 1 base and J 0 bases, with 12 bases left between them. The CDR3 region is CATSRGDRRLNTEAFF. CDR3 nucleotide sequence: TGTGCCACCAGCAGAGGAGACAGGAGATTGAACACTGAAGCTTTCTTT.

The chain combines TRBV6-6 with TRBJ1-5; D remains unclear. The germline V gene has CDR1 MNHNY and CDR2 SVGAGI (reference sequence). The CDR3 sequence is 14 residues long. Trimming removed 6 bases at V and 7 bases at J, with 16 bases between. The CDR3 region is CASSSRLSGQPQHF. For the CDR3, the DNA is TGTGCCAGCAGCTCCAGGCTCTCGGGCCAGCCCCAGCATTTT.

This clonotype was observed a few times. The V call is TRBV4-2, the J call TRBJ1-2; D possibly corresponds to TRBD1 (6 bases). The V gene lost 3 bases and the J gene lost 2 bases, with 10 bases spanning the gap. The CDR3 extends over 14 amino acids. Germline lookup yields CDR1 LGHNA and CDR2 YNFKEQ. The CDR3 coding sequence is TGTGCCAGCAGCCACCCCGGACAGAACTATGGCTACACCTTC. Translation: CASSHPGQNYGYTF.

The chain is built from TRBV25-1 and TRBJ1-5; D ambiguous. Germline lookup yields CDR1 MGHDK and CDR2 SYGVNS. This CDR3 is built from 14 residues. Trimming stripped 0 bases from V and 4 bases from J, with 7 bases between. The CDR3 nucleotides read TGTGCCAGCAGTGAATATTCAGGTAATCAGCCCCAGCATTTT. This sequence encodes CASSEYSGNQPQHF.

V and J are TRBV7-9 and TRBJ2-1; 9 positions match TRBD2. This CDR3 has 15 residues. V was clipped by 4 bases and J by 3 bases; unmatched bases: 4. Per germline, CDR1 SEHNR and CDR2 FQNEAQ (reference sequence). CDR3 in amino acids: CASSSQLAGYNEQFF. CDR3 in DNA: TGTGCCAGCAGCTCCCAACTAGCGGGCTACAATGAGCAGTTCTTC.

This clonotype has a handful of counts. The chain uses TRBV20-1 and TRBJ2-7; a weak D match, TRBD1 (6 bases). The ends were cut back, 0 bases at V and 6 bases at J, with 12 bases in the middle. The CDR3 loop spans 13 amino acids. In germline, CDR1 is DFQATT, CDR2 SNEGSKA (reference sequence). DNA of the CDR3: TGCAGTGCTAGAGAGAAAACAGGGCCCGAGCAGTACTTC. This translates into CSAREKTGPEQYF.

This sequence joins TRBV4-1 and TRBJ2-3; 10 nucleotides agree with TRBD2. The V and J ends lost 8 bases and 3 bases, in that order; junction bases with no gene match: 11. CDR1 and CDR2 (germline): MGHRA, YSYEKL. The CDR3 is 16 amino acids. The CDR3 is CASSTPSGGGTDTQYF. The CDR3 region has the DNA TGCGCCAGCTCCACCCCTAGCGGGGGTGGGACAGATACGCAGTATTTT.

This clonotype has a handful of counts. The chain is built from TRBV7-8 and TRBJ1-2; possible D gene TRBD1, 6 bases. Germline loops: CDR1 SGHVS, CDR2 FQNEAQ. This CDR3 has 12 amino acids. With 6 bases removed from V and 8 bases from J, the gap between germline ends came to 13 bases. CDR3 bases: TGTGCCAGCAGGAGGCAGGGGTACGGCTACACCTTC. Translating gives CASRRQGYGYTF. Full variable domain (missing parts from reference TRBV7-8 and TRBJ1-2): GAGVSQSPRYKVAKRGQDVALRCDPISGHVSLFWYQQALGQGPEFLTYFQNEAQLDKSGLPSDRFFAERPEGSVSTLKIQRTQQEDSAVYLCASRRQGYGYTFGSGTRLTVV.

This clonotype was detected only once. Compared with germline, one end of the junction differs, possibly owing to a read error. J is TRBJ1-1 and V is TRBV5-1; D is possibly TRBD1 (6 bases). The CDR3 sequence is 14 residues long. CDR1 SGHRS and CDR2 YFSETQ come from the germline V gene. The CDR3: CASSFQGFWTDAFF. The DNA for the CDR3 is TGCGCCAGCAGCTTCCAGGGGTTTTGGACTGATGCTTTCTTT.

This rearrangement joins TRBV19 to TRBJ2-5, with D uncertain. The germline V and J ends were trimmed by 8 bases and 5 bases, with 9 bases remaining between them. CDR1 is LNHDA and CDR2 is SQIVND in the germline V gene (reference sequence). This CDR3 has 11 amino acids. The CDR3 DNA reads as TGTGCCAGTCTCTACGCGGAGACCCAGTACTTC. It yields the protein CASLYAETQYF. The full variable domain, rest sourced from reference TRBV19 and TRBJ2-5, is DGGITQSPKYLFRKEGQNVTLSCEQNLNHDAMYWYRQDPGQGLRLIYYSQIVNDFQKGDIAEGYSVSREKKESFPLTVTSAQKNPTAFYLCASLYAETQYFGPGTRLLVL.

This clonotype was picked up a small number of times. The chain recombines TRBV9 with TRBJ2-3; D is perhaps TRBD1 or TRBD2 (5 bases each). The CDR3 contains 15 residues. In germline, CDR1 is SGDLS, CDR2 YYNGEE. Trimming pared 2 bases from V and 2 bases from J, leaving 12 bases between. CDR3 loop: CASSVGASATDTQYF. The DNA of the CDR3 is TGTGCCAGCAGCGTCGGGGCCTCTGCCACAGATACGCAGTATTTT.

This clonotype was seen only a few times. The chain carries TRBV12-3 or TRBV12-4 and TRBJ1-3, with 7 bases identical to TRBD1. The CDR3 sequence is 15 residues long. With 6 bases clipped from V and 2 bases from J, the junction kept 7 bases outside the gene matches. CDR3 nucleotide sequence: TGTGCCAGCAGCCGCCTAGGGGGCCCTGGAAACACCATATATTTT. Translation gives CASSRLGGPGNTIYF.

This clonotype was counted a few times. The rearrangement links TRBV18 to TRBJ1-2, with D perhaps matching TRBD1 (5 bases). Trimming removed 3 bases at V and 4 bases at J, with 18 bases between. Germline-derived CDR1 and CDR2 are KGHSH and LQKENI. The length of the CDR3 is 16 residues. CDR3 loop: CASSPVGAVIGYGYTF. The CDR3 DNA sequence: TGTGCCAGCTCACCGGTTGGGGCAGTCATTGGCTATGGCTACACCTTC. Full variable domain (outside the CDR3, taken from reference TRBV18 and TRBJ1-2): NAGVMQNPRHLVRRRGQEARLRCSPMKGHSHVYWYRQLPEEGLKFMVYLQKENIIDESGMPKERFSAEFPKEGPSILRIQQVVRGDSAAYFCASSPVGAVIGYGYTFGSGTRLTVV.

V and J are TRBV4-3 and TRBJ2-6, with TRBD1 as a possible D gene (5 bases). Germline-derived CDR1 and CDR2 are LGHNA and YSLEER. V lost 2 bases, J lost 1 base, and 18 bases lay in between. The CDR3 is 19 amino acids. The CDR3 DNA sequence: TGCGCCAGCAGCCAAATCAGGGAAATCGAGACGTCTGGGGCCAACGTCCTGACTTTC. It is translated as CASSQIREIETSGANVLTF.

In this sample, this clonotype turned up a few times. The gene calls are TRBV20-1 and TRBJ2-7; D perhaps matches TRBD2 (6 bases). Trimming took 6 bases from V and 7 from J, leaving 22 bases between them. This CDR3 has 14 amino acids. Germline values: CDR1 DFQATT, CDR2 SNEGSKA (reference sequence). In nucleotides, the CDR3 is TGCAGTGCACGCACAACCCTCGGAGGGCGAGAGCAGTACTTC. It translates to CSARTTLGGREQYF.